This TCR beta chain stems from a study of T-cell reconstitution after alpha-beta-depleted transplantation in children. TCRbeta library preparation incorporated unique molecular identifiers. Each CDR3 protein gets one entry after TCRdb re-called the PCR reads with MiXCR. This table holds approximately 400,000 distinct CDR3 sequences, 11% found once. This clonotype was seen only a few times. This specimen consisted of PBMCs from the stem cell graft donor, obtained from the stem cell graft. This receptor was identified in a human donor who donated a stem cell graft to a child with acute myeloid leukemia.

DNA of the CDR3: TGTGCCAGCTCACCACCGTTAGCGGAGAACACCGGGGAGCTGTTTTTT. It translates to CASSPPLAENTGELFF. The V and J genes are TRBV18 and TRBJ2-2; the D gene is possibly TRBD2 (6 bases). The CDR3 has 16 amino acids. Per the germline V gene, CDR1 is KGHSH and CDR2 is LQKENI. V was shortened by 0 bases and J by 1 base, with 9 bases between the two germline ends.